These 18 T cell receptor beta chains originate from one sample sequenced in a study of neurological immune-mediated disorders. A single record per CDR3 protein comes from TCRdb applying MiXCR to the 5' RACE reads. The profile covers 30,000 or so distinct CDR3 sequences, with approximately 4.1% appearing a single time and around 25% taken by the ten largest. Material for sequencing was CD4+ T cells from blood. The receptors here all came from a woman aged 40 to 50 in good health.

This clonotype was found many times. V and J are TRBV6-6 and TRBJ1-1, with no clear D. The germline V gene has CDR1 MNHNY and CDR2 SVGAGI (reference sequence). The CDR3 runs 19 residues. The germline V and J ends were trimmed by 2 bases and 1 base, with 23 bases remaining between them. The CDR3 here is CASSYGRSPRLTSNTEAFF. The CDR3 DNA reads TGTGCCAGCAGTTACGGAAGGTCACCGCGCCTTACTTCGAACACTGAAGCTTTCTTT.

The chain couples TRBV30 to TRBJ2-7, with D possibly being TRBD1 (5 bases). Germline-derived CDR1 and CDR2 are GTSNPN and SVGIG (reference sequence). CDR3 length: 14 residues. V gave up 2 bases and J gave up 0 bases, with 11 bases separating them. DNA for the CDR3: TGTGCCTGGAGTAAAACAGGTACCTCCTACGAGCAGTACTTC. Its translation: CAWSKTGTSYEQYF.

This clonotype ranks as medium-sized. The rearrangement joins TRBV6-2 or TRBV6-3 to TRBJ2-7, with D tentatively TRBD1 or TRBD2 (5 bases each). Deletions cut 6 bases from V and 6 bases from J, with 12 bases between. The CDR3 length is 12 residues. Per the germline V gene, CDR1 is MNHEY and CDR2 is SVGEGT. The CDR3 coding sequence is TGTGCCAGCAGCGGGACGCGGCTCGAGCAGTACTTC. Its protein product is CASSGTRLEQYF.

This clonotype occurred many times. The V gene is TRBV20-1, the J gene TRBJ1-1, with D perhaps matching TRBD1 (5 bases). CDR1 is DFQATT, CDR2 SNEGSKA, per germline (reference sequence). The germline V and J ends were trimmed by 5 bases and 6 bases, with 10 bases remaining between them. This CDR3 spans 11 amino acids. The CDR3 DNA sequence: TGCAGTGCTGGGGCGGAGTCTGAAGCTTTCTTT. This encodes CSAGAESEAFF.

Ten or more counts support this clonotype. CDR3 residues: CASSFVVVLRTASYLEAFF. As DNA, the CDR3 is TGCGCCAGCAGCTTTGTGGTGGTACTTCGGACGGCTTCTTACCTTGAAGCTTTCTTT. V and J are TRBV5-1 and TRBJ1-1; no clear D gene. This CDR3 spans 19 amino acids. Looked up from germline, CDR1 is SGHRS and CDR2 is YFSETQ. Between the trimmed V and J ends, which lost 2 bases and 7 bases, there was a span of 30 bases.

Ten or more counts support this clonotype. The V call is TRBV28, the J call TRBJ2-5; 7 bases are shared with TRBD1. The V segment lost 6 bases and the J segment 2 bases; nucleotides outside the gene matches: 3. The CDR3 totals 13 residues. Per the germline V gene, CDR1 is MDHEN and CDR2 is SYDVKM. In DNA form, the CDR3 reads TGTGCCAGCAGGAAGGGACAGCAAGAGACCCAGTACTTC. It yields the protein CASRKGQQETQYF. The variable domain in full, completed from reference TRBV28 and TRBJ2-5, reads DVKVTQSSRYLVKRTGEKVFLECVQDMDHENMFWYRQDPGLGLRLIYFSYDVKMKEKGDIPEGYSVSREKKERFSLILESASTNQTSMYLCASRKGQQETQYFGPGTRLLVL.

This clonotype was recorded at least ten times. V and J are TRBV27 and TRBJ2-4; unclear D gene. Germline V gives CDR1 MNHEY, CDR2 SMNVEV (reference sequence). V gave up 5 bases and J gave up 4 bases, with 15 bases separating them. The CDR3 covers 15 residues. The CDR3 loop is CASSGSEPSKNIQYF. As DNA, the CDR3 is TGTGCCAGCAGTGGATCAGAGCCATCAAAAAACATTCAGTACTTC.

This clonotype was counted many times. The V and J genes are TRBV5-5 and TRBJ2-5, with 10 bases lining up with TRBD2. The CDR3 contains 15 residues. Germline V gene data show CDR1 as SGHKS and CDR2 as YYEKEE (reference sequence). The V and J ends lost 1 base and 4 bases, in that order; junction bases with no gene match: 4. The CDR3 here is CASSLPSGSLETQYF. The CDR3 DNA is TGTGCCAGCAGCTTGCCTAGCGGGAGTTTAGAGACCCAGTACTTC. The full variable domain, with the rest looked up from reference TRBV5-5 and TRBJ2-5, is DAGVTQSPTHLIKTRGQQVTLRCSPISGHKSVSWYQQVLGQGPQFIFQYYEKEERGRGNFPDRFSARQFPNYSSELNVNALLLGDSALYLCASSLPSGSLETQYFGPGTRLLVL.

This clonotype was counted ten times or more. The J gene is TRBJ2-4, the V gene TRBV20-1; D call uncertain. Deletions cut 5 bases from V and 1 base from J, with 6 bases between. Germline CDR1 and CDR2: DFQATT and SNEGSKA (reference sequence). The CDR3 spans 12 residues. The CDR3 nucleotides read TGCAGTGCTGGGGTGGCCAAAAACATTCAGTACTTC. Protein: CSAGVAKNIQYF.

This clonotype was observed many times. This chain links TRBV29-1 with TRBJ2-3, with no clear D. CDR1 and CDR2 from the germline V gene are SQVTM and ANQGSEA. Trimming took off 3 bases at V and 4 bases at J, with 5 bases between the two ends. This CDR3 has 11 residues. The CDR3 region has the DNA TGCAGCGTTGATGTCTCAGATACGCAGTATTTT. Amino acid sequence: CSVDVSDTQYF.

This clonotype was found many times. V gene TRBV20-1 combines with J gene TRBJ2-3; TRBD2 might be the D (5 bases). Germline V CDR1 and CDR2: DFQATT, SNEGSKA (reference sequence). There are 12 residues in the CDR3. The CDR3, as DNA: TGCAGCGGGGTCTGGGGCACAGATACGCAGTATTTT. Amino acids: CSGVWGTDTQYF.

This clonotype occurred many times. The gene calls are TRBV7-2 and TRBJ2-5, with unresolved D. Germline V gene lookup returns CDR1 SGHTA and CDR2 FQGNSA. V lost 6 bases and J 10 bases, leaving 15 bases between the germline ends. The CDR3 has 12 residues. The CDR3 region has the DNA TGTGCCAGCAGTCAGCCCCCCGGTAGCCAGTACTTC. Its translation: CASSQPPGSQYF.

This clonotype showed up many times. V and J are TRBV20-1 and TRBJ2-3, with D unresolved. Germline V gene data show CDR1 as DFQATT and CDR2 as SNEGSKA (reference sequence). Trimming pared 3 bases from V and 6 bases from J, leaving 10 bases between. There are 12 residues in the CDR3. The CDR3 loop is CSARVAWDTQYF. DNA of the CDR3: TGCAGTGCTAGGGTGGCTTGGGATACGCAGTATTTT.

Many counts were recorded for this clonotype. This sequence joins TRBV5-1 and TRBJ2-1, with 7 bases fitting TRBD1. CDR1 SGHRS and CDR2 YFSETQ come from the germline V gene. The CDR3 covers 15 residues. Germline trimming cut 4 bases from V and 2 bases from J; bases unmatched to any gene: 6. The DNA for the CDR3 is TGCGCCAGCAGCCAAAGGGACAGTCCCTACAATGAGCAGTTCTTC. Protein product: CASSQRDSPYNEQFF.

This clonotype was picked up many times. The chain couples TRBV20-1 to TRBJ2-6; D is uncertain. The CDR3 covers 18 residues. V gave up 2 bases and J gave up 0 bases, with 17 bases separating them. From germline, CDR1 is DFQATT and CDR2 SNEGSKA (reference sequence). CDR3 bases: TGCAGTGCTAGACCCGGCGCGGCCCAAAGCTCTGGGGCCAACGTCCTGACTTTC. Protein sequence: CSARPGAAQSSGANVLTF.

This clonotype came up many times. V is TRBV20-1 and J is TRBJ2-3; 12 bases match TRBD2. The CDR3 is 16 amino acids. After removal of 6 bases from V and 3 bases from J, the junction contained 10 bases not matched to a gene. The germline V gene encodes CDR1 DFQATT and CDR2 SNEGSKA (reference sequence). For the CDR3, the DNA is TGCAGTGCACTAGCGGGGGGCCAACGGCGGACAGATACGCAGTATTTT. Translation gives CSALAGGQRRTDTQYF.

Ten or more counts support this clonotype. The V and J genes are TRBV2 and TRBJ1-2; D possibly corresponds to TRBD1 (5 bases). The CDR3 totals 14 residues. Trimming removed 9 bases from V and 4 bases from J, with 18 bases in between. Germline V gene lookup returns CDR1 SNHLY and CDR2 FYNNEI. CDR3 nucleotides: TGTGCCAGTCGCAGAAGGGGAAGGGGCTATGGCTACACCTTC. Translated: CASRRRGRGYGYTF.

This clonotype was detected ten times or more. J is TRBJ1-4 and V is TRBV5-1; D is uncertain. This CDR3 contains 14 residues. Trimming stripped 0 bases from V and 3 bases from J, with 6 bases between. The germline V gene has CDR1 SGHRS and CDR2 YFSETQ. The CDR3 nucleotides are TGCGCCAGCAGCTTGGCAAGTGCTAATGAAAAACTGTTTTTT. Translating it yields CASSLASANEKLFF.